This TCR beta chain is drawn from a study of CD8+ T cells in alopecia areata. For the study at large: Twice daily, treated patients received 5 to 10 mg of oral tofacitinib.

As the sequencing template, cDNA was produced by extracting RNA and reverse transcribing it. Profiling relied on immunoSEQ multiplex PCR, and the TCRdb table lists in-frame clones only, not all of them. The table records about 76,000 clones, 29% of them present only once. On this clone itself: Its antigen is still unknown.

The study's findings and limits: On tofacitinib, scalp clonality and expanded CD8+ clones among top 100 fell significantly.

The treatment denotes: oral pan-JAK inhibitor, 5-10 mg twice daily. Sampling of alopecia areata patients yielded lesional scalp punch biopsies as well as peripheral blood. The CDR3 is 15 amino acids. Germline V CDR1 and CDR2: MGHRA, YSYEKL. V lost 4 bases, J lost 8 bases, and 8 bases stayed unmatched. This clonotype was obtained from a human donor with alopecia areata. The source was CD8+ T cells sorted from blood, collected at week 4, from a patient treated with tofacitinib. V gene TRBV4-1 combines with J gene TRBJ2-5; 12 bases line up with TRBD2. The CDR3 region is CASSPPELAGGTQYF. CDR3 coding DNA: TGCGCCAGCAGCCCCCCTGAACTAGCGGGAGGCACCCAGTACTTC.